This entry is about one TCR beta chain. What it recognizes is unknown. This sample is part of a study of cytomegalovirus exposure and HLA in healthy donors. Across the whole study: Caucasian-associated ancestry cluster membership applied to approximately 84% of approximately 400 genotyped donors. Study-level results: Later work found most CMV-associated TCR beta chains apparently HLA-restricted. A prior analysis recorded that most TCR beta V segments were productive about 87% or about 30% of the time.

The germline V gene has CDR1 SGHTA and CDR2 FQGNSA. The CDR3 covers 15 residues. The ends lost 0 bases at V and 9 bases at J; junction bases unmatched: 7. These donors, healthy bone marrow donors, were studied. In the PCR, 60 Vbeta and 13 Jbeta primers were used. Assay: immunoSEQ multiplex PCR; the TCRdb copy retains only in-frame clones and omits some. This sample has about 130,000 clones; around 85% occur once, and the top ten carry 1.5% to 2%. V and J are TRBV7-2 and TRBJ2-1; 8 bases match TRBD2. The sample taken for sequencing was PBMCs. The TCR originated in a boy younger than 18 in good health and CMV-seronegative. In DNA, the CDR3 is TGTGCCAGCAGCTTAGCGGCCGGACTAGCAGGTGAGCAGTTCTTC. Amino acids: CASSLAAGLAGEQFF.